In this sample, the clone carrying this T cell receptor beta chain turned up a few times. Its antigen is not known. This record comes from a study of vaccination and CD4 T cells after COVID-19. On the study more broadly: Stimulation used overlapping spike peptides from SARS-CoV-2, HCoV-NL63, HCoV-OC43 and HCoV-229E.

At the Johns Hopkins FTIC core, DNA taken from cultured CD4+ T cells was sequenced by way of the Oncomine TCR Beta short-read assay. TCRdb processed the PCR reads anew with MiXCR; each CDR3 protein has one entry. Among 20,000 or so distinct CDR3 sequences listed, 38% were seen once. The CDR3 has 14 residues. Germline V gene data show CDR1 as SNHLY and CDR2 as FYNNEI. V dropped 4 bases and J dropped 5 bases, with 12 bases sitting between them. Sample treatment: approximately 11-day PBMC culture with coronavirus spike peptide pools or control peptides (ViraFEST assay). Before TCRs were sequenced, ViraFEST expanded antigen-specific T cells with peptide pools.

The chain carries TRBV2 and TRBJ1-5; D unresolved. The source is a human donor who received a COVID-19 vaccine. Sequencing used CD4+ T cells from blood, cultured in vitro, obtained before SARS-CoV-2 vaccination. The CDR3 region is CASSGAEVHQPQHF. The CDR3 DNA follows: TGTGCCAGCAGTGGTGCGGAAGTACATCAGCCCCAGCATTTT. The complete variable domain, with remaining parts taken from reference TRBV2 and TRBJ1-5, reads EPEVTQTPSHQVTQMGQEVILRCVPISNHLYFYWYRQILGQKVEFLVSFYNNEISEKSEIFDDQFSVERPDGSNFTLKIRSTKLEDSAMYFCASSGAEVHQPQHFGDGTRLSIL.